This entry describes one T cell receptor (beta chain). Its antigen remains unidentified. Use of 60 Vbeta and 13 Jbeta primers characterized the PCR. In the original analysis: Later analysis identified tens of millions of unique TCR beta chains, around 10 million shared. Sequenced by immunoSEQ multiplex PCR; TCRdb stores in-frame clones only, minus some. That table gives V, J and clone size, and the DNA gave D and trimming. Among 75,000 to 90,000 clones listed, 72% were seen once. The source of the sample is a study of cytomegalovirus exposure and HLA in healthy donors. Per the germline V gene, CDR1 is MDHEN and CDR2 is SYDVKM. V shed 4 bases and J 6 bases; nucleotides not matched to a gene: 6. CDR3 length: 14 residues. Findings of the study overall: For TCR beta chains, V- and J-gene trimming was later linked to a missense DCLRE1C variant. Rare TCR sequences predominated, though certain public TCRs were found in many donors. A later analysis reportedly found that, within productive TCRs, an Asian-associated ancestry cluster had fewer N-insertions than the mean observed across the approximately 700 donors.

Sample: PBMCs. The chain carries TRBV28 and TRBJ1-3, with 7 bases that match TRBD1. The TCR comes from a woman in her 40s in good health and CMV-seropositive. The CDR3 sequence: CASSSGTDANTIYF. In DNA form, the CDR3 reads TGTGCCAGCAGTTCCGGGACAGACGCAAACACCATATATTTT.